This TCR beta chain was sequenced for a study of T cells in Graves' hyperthyroidism and ophthalmopathy. Across the whole study: Peripheral blood was secured at the point of initial diagnosis, before any treatment.

Authors of the study amplified TCR beta CDR3 regions from RNA transcripts. TCR CDR3 underwent first-round RT-PCR with the HTBI primer set. TCRdb redid the calling of the multiplex PCR reads with MiXCR, one entry per CDR3 protein. The sample has 400,000 to 600,000 distinct CDR3 sequences, about 16% seen once; the top ten hold around 28%. Comment on this clonotype: What it binds is unknown.

The CDR3 length is 16 residues. Germline V gene sequence: CDR1 SGHVS, CDR2 FQNEAQ. V lost 5 bases and J lost 5; bases outside the gene matches: 12. The study's findings and limits: In the blood, most expanded thyroid clonotypes above 0.001 appeared as well.

Sequencing input: blood. This TCR came from a woman aged 25 to 45 with Graves' ophthalmopathy. The chain combines TRBV7-8 with TRBJ2-7, with 10 bases aligning to TRBD2. DNA of the CDR3: TGTGCCAGCAGCCCAACTACTAGCGGGAAAGGACACGAGCAGTACTTC. Its translation is CASSPTTSGKGHEQYF.